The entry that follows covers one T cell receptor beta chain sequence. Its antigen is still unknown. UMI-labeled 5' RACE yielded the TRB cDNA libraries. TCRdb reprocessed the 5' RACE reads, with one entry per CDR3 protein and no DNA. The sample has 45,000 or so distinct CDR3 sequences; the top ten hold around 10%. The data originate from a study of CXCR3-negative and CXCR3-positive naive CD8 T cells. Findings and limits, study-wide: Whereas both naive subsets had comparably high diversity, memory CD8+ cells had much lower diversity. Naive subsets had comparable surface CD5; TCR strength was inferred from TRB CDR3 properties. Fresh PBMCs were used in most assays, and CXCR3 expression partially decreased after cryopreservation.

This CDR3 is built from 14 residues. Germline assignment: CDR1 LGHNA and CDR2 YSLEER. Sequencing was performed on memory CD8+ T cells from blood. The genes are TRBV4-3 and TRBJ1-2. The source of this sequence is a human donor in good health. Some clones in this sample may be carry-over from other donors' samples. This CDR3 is CASSLGGRIYGYTF.